Reported below is one T cell receptor beta chain. The data originate from a study of blood T cell repertoires in COVID-19. As for the study in general: Recovered status in Cohort 3 required two negative PCRs, clearance, or symptom resolution.

Original analysis: Amplifying reference gene primers gave estimates of nucleated cell counts. Repertoires were generated with immunoSEQ multiplex PCR, while TCRdb's copy carries only in-frame clones and drops some. The V and J calls and clone size come from that table; D and trimming were worked out from the DNA. The sample yields approximately 360,000 clones, around 87% seen once. The germline V gene encodes CDR1 LGHDT and CDR2 YNNKEL (reference sequence). V lost 1 base, J lost 9 bases, and 16 bases lay in between. The CDR3 spans 14 residues. Participant age was about 18 to 89 years, and participants resided in fewer than 25 US areas.

This receptor was identified in a man in his forties in a cohort exposed to, infected with or recovered from COVID-19 (not recorded which). The rearrangement uses TRBV3-1 (or the pseudogene TRBV3-2) and TRBJ2-7; D perhaps matches TRBD1 (5 bases). Sequenced sample: PBMCs or T cells enriched from blood (not recorded which). CDR3 residues: CASSQGSLGGAQYF. The CDR3 coding sequence is TGTGCCAGCAGCCAAGGATCGTTGGGTGGGGCGCAGTACTTC.